This T cell receptor (beta chain) appears in the sequencing data of a study of graft-versus-host responses after intestinal transplantation (dated by TCRdb to 2020 to 2022). About the study as a whole: The transplants that recipients got were multivisceral, liver-intestinal, or isolated intestinal. All recipients received anti-thymocyte globulin induction followed by maintenance tacrolimus and steroids for around 3 years. Bulk TCR-beta CDR3 sequencing was used to track graft-versus-host and host-versus-graft alloreactive T cell clones in the graft, circulation and bone marrow after intestinal transplantation. To identify alloreactive clones, pre-transplant mixed lymphocyte reaction products were sequenced and then compared with unstimulated pre-transplant donor and recipient T cells. A cohort of under 30 intestinal transplant recipients, including one retransplant, was enrolled, and 3 patients lacking pretransplant specimens were excluded. A peak of at least 4% donor T cells among recipient peripheral blood mononuclear cells was the definition used for donor T cell macrochimerism. Rather than going through the commercial service, samples from a few later patients were sequenced in-house on an Illumina MiSeq and processed with MiXCR.

Per the germline V gene (reference sequence), LNHDA is the CDR1 and SQIVND is the CDR2. The CDR3, from cysteine to phenylalanine, totals 13 residues. Only the CDR3 part of the read is kept: 39 bases, read in frame from the first base. Trimming leaves V shorter by 1 base and J shorter by 13 bases, with the junction holding 2 bases beyond the gene matches. Comments on this clone: No antigen is known for it. The input lacks base qualities; no much larger clone sits a single base away.

Overall results and qualifications from the work: Early after transplant, peak levels of circulating GvH clones were found to be associated with declines in HvG clones. In patients with donor T cell macrochimerism, the allografts had high GvH to HvG T cell clonal ratios. The conclusions were limited by the relatively low number and heterogeneity of the intestinal transplant patients. GvH clones were detected in recipient bone marrow, and some appeared earlier in ileal mucosa or blood, consistent with an intestinal mucosal origin.

The label giving this sample's time point can be read as: cells obtained before transplantation from donor or recipient. CD3+CD4+ and CD3+CD8+ populations were FACS-sorted from unstimulated pre-transplant donor and recipient cells taken from spleen or lymph nodes. The library was generated by the immunoSEQ multiplex PCR assay. For most patients, genomic DNA was isolated using the Qiagen DNeasy Blood and Tissue Kit and was shipped frozen to Adaptive Biotechnologies for TCR sequencing. For most patients, high-throughput TCR-beta CDR3 sequencing of genomic DNA was performed by Adaptive Biotechnologies. In the original analysis: Adaptive's ImmunoSEQ software supplied the TCR sequencing data for approximately 18 patients, while MiXCR and VDJtools were used to process a few other patients. To correct CD4 versus CD8 sorting errors, sequences present in both subsets at a frequency ratio below 5:1 were removed. Because the origin of CDR3 nucleotide sequences shared between donor and recipient could not be assigned, those sequences were removed. To be classed as alloreactive, a clone needed at least 2-fold expansion over unstimulated cells and a minimum CFSE-low frequency of 0.002% (template counts) or 0.001% (read counts). Mappable clones were those detected in sequenced pre-transplant spleen, lymph node, or MLR CFSE-low populations of the donor or recipient. Cumulative frequency of alloreactive clones was calculated as a percentage of all sequences weighted by copy number. TCRdb took this table from immuneACCESS and kept in-frame rearrangements with V and J called. Such tables lack part of the clones; where checked against another copy, unresolved V genes explain under half of the gap, and the rest is unexplained. V, J and clone size are those of that table, while D and trimming were read from the DNA. Present in this sample are fewer than 130,000 clones, approximately 92% of which were seen just once. The top ten hold 0.4% to 0.55% of the sample.

This chain joins TRBV19 to TRBJ2-1, with 12 middle bases fitting TRBD2. This clonotype was sampled from a human donor who received an intestinal transplant. Sequencing used unstimulated CD8+ T cells sorted from spleen or lymph node cells, obtained before intestinal transplant. The nucleotides read TGTGCCAGTAGTATAGGGGGACTAGCGGGCCAGTTCTTC. This gives the protein CASSIGGLAGQFF.